This T cell receptor beta chain was sequenced in a study of T cell repertoires in cytomegalovirus infection. Study details: Signatures in public TCR beta sequences pointed to both CMV infection and matching HLA type. Points from the study as a whole: The study found HLA-C-restricted CMV-specific TCR beta clonotypes dominating the ex vivo response. Identification of carriers of CMV plus the relevant HLA was achieved through cumulative public TCR beta family frequency.

The germline V gene encodes CDR1 SGHDN and CDR2 FVKESK. This CDR3 comprises 12 residues. TCRdb itself ran the reads through MiXCR, one entry per CDR3 protein. The table lists roughly 310,000 distinct CDR3 sequences, under 20% of them singletons. This clonotype was seen only once. What it binds is unknown. Sequence at one end of the junction differs from germline and may be a read error. Sequencing was done on a sample of PBMCs. The rearrangement links TRBV14 to TRBJ1-1, with unresolved D. This clonotype originated in a human donor in good health (CMV status not recorded). Some clones in this sample may be carry-over from other donors' samples. The CDR3 spells CTSSVARTEAFF. CDR3 nucleotides: TGTACCAGTTCGGTCGCGAGAACTGAAGCTTTCTTT.